The 8 T cell receptor beta chains listed next were all sequenced from one sample in a study of T cells in women clearing cervical HPV infection. Profiling relied on immunoSEQ multiplex PCR, and the TCRdb table lists in-frame clones only, not all of them. Its clone listing holds tens of thousands of clones. Specimen: blood buffy coat. These receptor sequences come from a woman between 18 and 75 years old with a cervical HPV16 infection that either progressed to CIN3+ or cleared (not recorded which).

CDR3 protein: CSAVAHSGGAADTQYF. The covered CDR3 bases are TGCAGTGCAGTGGCCCATAGCGGGGGGGCCGCAGATACG. This chain joins TRBV20-1 and TRBJ2-3, with 11 positions matching TRBD2. The read is 3 residues too short to cover the CDR3 end, so that end is filled in from the germline J gene. The CDR3 length is 16 residues. Trimming removed 6 bases from V and 4 bases from J; junction bases left unmatched: 12. Germline V gene lookup returns CDR1 DFQATT and CDR2 SNEGSKA (reference sequence).

Regarding this clone: The DNA ends 3 residues before the CDR3 does, and the rest of the CDR3 is filled in from the germline J gene. The chain links TRBV5-5 to TRBJ2-5; the match to TRBD2 covers 9 bases. Losses at the gene ends were 4 bases for V and 4 bases for J; bases not matched to a gene: 5. The germline V gene has CDR1 SGHKS and CDR2 YYEKEE (reference sequence). The CDR3 consists of 14 residues. CDR3 sequence reads: CASSRGGGGETQYF. The part of the CDR3 DNA that was read is TGTGCCAGCAGCCGCGGGGGGGGTGGAGAGACC.

About this clone: The read gets to within 3 residues of the CDR3 end, and the germline J gene fills in the rest. The V call is TRBV20-1, the J call TRBJ2-5; D may be TRBD2 (6 bases). The CDR3 runs to 17 residues. The V end lost 6 bases, the J end lost 4 bases, and 27 bases lay between the germline ends. CDR1 and CDR2 (germline): DFQATT, SNEGSKA (reference sequence). The CDR3 bases that were read are TGCAGTGCCACCCTCGGGAGAGGGGAGTCTTTTCGAGAGACC. Protein: CSATLGRGESFRET. The full CDR3 protein reads CSATLGRGESFRETQYF.

On this clone: The CDR3 end falls 3 residues outside the read, so it is completed with the germline J gene. The chain recombines TRBV28 with TRBJ2-2; 9 bases match TRBD1. CDR1 is MDHEN, CDR2 SYDVKM, per germline. CDR3 size: 16 residues. The sequenced CDR3 bases are TGTGCCAGCAGTTTAGGGGGACAGGGTAAAAATGAAAAG. Translating gives CASSLGGQGKNEK. The whole CDR3 sequence is CASSLGGQGKNEKLFF. Together with reference TRBV28 and TRBJ2-2, the CDR3 gives the full variable domain: DVKVTQSSRYLVKRTGEKVFLECVQDMDHENMFWYRQDPGLGLRLIYFSYDVKMKEKGDIPEGYSVSREKKERFSLILESASTNQTSMYLCASSLGGQGKNEKLFFGEGSRLTVL.

The sequenced CDR3 bases are TGCAGTGCAGGGGACAGGGGTACAGATACG. The encoded protein is CSAGDRGTDT. The entire CDR3 protein is CSAGDRGTDTQYF. The chain recombines TRBV20-1 with TRBJ2-3, with TRBD1 matching over 10 bases. The read terminates 3 residues ahead of where the CDR3 ends, so the germline J gene completes it. Germline CDR1 DFQATT, CDR2 SNEGSKA (reference sequence). V gave up 6 bases and J gave up 3 bases; unmatched junction bases: 3. CDR3 length: 13 amino acids.

Comments on this clone: The sequence runs out 3 residues before the end of the CDR3; the remainder is reconstructed from the germline J gene. The rearrangement uses TRBV28 and TRBJ1-4; TRBD1 matches 7 bases. J was trimmed by 5 bases and V by 5 bases; bases with no gene match: 14. CDR3 length: 17 residues. Germline CDR1 and CDR2: MDHEN and SYDVKM. The CDR3 sequence is CASSPRWRQGQNEKLFF. Incomplete CDR3 DNA: TGTGCCAGCAGTCCCCGGTGGAGACAGGGCCAAAATGAAAAA.

As concerns this clone: The read finishes 3 residues shy of the CDR3 end, and the germline J gene is used to complete it. V gene TRBV11-2 combines with J gene TRBJ2-5; a weak D match, TRBD1 (5 bases). Germline V gives CDR1 SGHAT, CDR2 FQNNGV. Trimming shortened V by 5 bases and J by 4 bases, and 14 bases separated the two germline ends. This CDR3 comprises 14 residues. The sequenced CDR3 bases are TGTGCCAGCAGCCTAGGGAATGGGGCAGAGACC. It yields the protein CASSLGNGAET. The whole CDR3 sequence reads CASSLGNGAETQYF. Based on the CDR3 plus reference TRBV11-2 and TRBJ2-5, the full variable domain is EAGVAQSPRYKIIEKRQSVAFWCNPISGHATLYWYQQILGQGPKLLIQFQNNGVVDDSQLPKDRFSAERLKGVDSTLKIQPAKLEDSAVYLCASSLGNGAETQYFGPGTRLLVL.

The chain's CDR3 is CAIKLAGGHTNTGELFF. The sequenced CDR3 bases are TGTGCCATCAAGCTAGCGGGGGGACATACGAACACCGGGGAG. The V call is TRBV10-3, the J call TRBJ2-2; 11 bases fit TRBD2. The CDR3 extends 3 residues past the end of the read, so its final part is completed from the germline J gene. Germline V lookup: CDR1 ENHRY, CDR2 SYGVKD. J gave up 0 bases and V 7 bases, and 7 bases lay outside the gene matches. The CDR3 has 17 residues.